The following is a TCR beta chain sequence with its context. Sequencing was performed with immunoSEQ multiplex PCR; in TCRdb, only in-frame clones are kept and a portion is missing. The sample holds some 150,000 clones, under 95% seen once. The data were obtained in a study of T cell responses to AZD1222 COVID-19 vaccine. Germline CDR1 SGHRS, CDR2 YFSETQ. CDR3 length: 15 residues. Trimming took off 4 bases at V and 3 bases at J, with 16 bases between the two ends. The chain links TRBV5-1 to TRBJ1-2; D possibly corresponds to TRBD1 (5 bases). The source was peripheral blood, collected on day 0 of AZD1222 vaccination. The origin of this receptor is an adult in good health. Written as DNA, the CDR3 is TGCGCCAGCAGCCCCCGGGGGAATCCCGACTATGGCTACACCTTC. It translates to CASSPRGNPDYGYTF.